Sequencing of this T cell receptor beta chain was carried out in a study of post-analysis software for immune sequencing data. In the study overall: Relapsing-remitting, secondary progressive and progressive-relapsing multiple sclerosis courses were included.

Between the trimmed V and J ends, which lost 6 bases and 6 bases, there was a span of 15 bases. The CDR3 length is 14 residues. Germline V lookup: CDR1 SEHNR, CDR2 FQNEAQ (reference sequence). Points from the study as a whole: Strong same-batch co-clustering of samples appeared with F measure clustering. Multiple sclerosis patients had significantly lower normalized Chao1 diversity than controls. About five TRBV segments occurring more often in patients than controls included TRBV5-6, TRBV5-1 and TRBV20-1.

Unique molecular identifiers had been added to the TCR beta cDNA libraries. Approximately 0.5 million cDNA molecules were recovered from an input of about 0.9 to 10 million T cells. From the PCR reads, TCRdb called clonotypes with MiXCR, one entry per CDR3 protein. The sample holds hundreds of thousands of distinct CDR3 sequences, 25% to 30% seen once. Comment on this clonotype: The antigen remains unidentified.

V usage is TRBV7-9 and J usage is TRBJ2-1; no definite D call. The sequencing input was blood. The sequence was collected from a girl under 18 with multiple sclerosis. The CDR3: CASSRGSLGNEQFF. As DNA, the CDR3 is TGTGCCAGCAGTCGCGGATCCCTAGGCAATGAGCAGTTCTTC.